This paragraph covers one T cell receptor beta chain sequence. Its recognized antigen is unknown. One base away there is no much larger clone; base qualities are not given. The germline V gene specifies ENHRY as CDR1 and SYGVKD as CDR2. V and J are trimmed by 5 bases and 7 bases, and the gene matches miss 2 bases of the junction. CDR3 length: 11 amino acids, cysteine to phenylalanine. The entry retains the CDR3 DNA only, 33 bases that are in frame from base 1. These data originate in a study of response to subunit inactivated influenza vaccine listed by TCRdb under 2018. Study-wide context: Deep quantitative profiling of the T cell receptor repertoire was used in the study to follow responses to a trivalent subunit inactivated influenza vaccine. Study-level results and caveats: The authors proposed that each seasonal influenza vaccination may bring in only a limited number of new T cells.

Libraries were built with RT-PCR. TCRdb records Illumina HiSeq 2500 as the sequencer. TCRdb's own reprocessing of the public reads used fastp at Q25 and MiXCR and kept productive beta chains. Rows are unified per CDR3 protein, each entry keeping the most common DNA and genes. For this sample there are some 540,000 distinct CDR3 sequences; approximately 24% appear just once. Clones ranked in the top ten supply around 2.8% of the sample. These data also featured in a second study, about T cells expressing NK-cell markers. That second report states: TCR beta cDNA libraries were made by 5'RACE template switching that added a universal primer site and unique molecular identifiers. TCR beta-chain repertoires were profiled in sorted CD3+CD56+NKG2C+, CD3+CD56+NKG2C- and CD3+CD56-NKG2C+ T-cell subsets from several donors. Seven of the eight sequenced donors were HCMV-seropositive and one was HCMV-seronegative. In several experiments an anti-gammadeltaTCR antibody was added to restrict sorting to alphabetaTCR-expressing T cells. In roughly 6 donors, the dominant CD3+CD56+NKG2C+ clonotypes ranked among the top 10 CD8+ clonotypes, making up roughly 1.0-7.0% of CD8+ T cells. Those dominant clonotypes were again the most abundant among CD3+CD56-NKG2C+ cells in several donors, at about 25-60.1%. Whether the expanded NKG2C-expressing T cell clones were specific for HCMV antigens was left unclear. All eight donors whose samples were sequenced were randomly selected healthy volunteers, three of them men and five women. HCMV serostatus was determined by detecting HCMV-specific IgG in serum with a commercial ELISA kit. Ficoll density gradient centrifugation was used to isolate peripheral blood mononuclear cells from blood. Using Miltenyi isolation kits, CD4+ and CD8+ T cells were isolated from PBMC through magnetic immunoseparation. Priming for cDNA synthesis came from the TCR beta constant segment, and two successive PCR amplification steps followed. Sequencing of the libraries produced 2 x 150 bp reads on Illumina HiSeq 2000/2500, MiSeq or NextSeq. MIGEC handled demultiplexing of the reads and grouping by UMI, while MiTCR was used to assemble and quantify clonotypes. Only TCR cDNA sequences supported by at least two reads were kept to exclude erroneous sequences. The tcR package was used for downstream repertoire analysis, and clonotypes were matched between fractions using CDR3 nucleotide sequence together with V segment. VDJmatch was used to annotate antigen specificity against VDJdb, with one amino acid substitution allowed in CDR3.

The sequence was collected from a man in his forties or fifties who received an inactivated influenza vaccine. Donor details come from another sample of the same person, matched by shared clones. The input for sequencing was CD4+ T cells sorted from PBMCs, taken 11 to 12 days after vaccination. The sequence joins TRBV10-3 to TRBJ2-7, and TRBD2 aligns with 7 junction nucleotides. In nucleotide form, the sequence is TGTGCCATCAGTTCTAGCGGAGAGCAGTACTTC. Translated, it gives CAISSSGEQYF.